This TCR beta chain was retrieved from a study of T cell repertoires in cytomegalovirus infection. Study context: Matching HLA type and CMV infection were both indicated by public TCR beta signatures.

With regard to this clonotype: Antigen: not known.

TCRdb re-analysed the reads in MiXCR, keeping a single row per CDR3 protein. This sample has around 740,000 distinct CDR3 sequences, with 35% found just once. This CDR3 has 14 residues. Trimming stripped 1 base from V and 0 bases from J, with 6 bases between. Findings of the study overall: Clonotype analysis showed dominance of the ex vivo response by HLA-C-restricted CMV-specific TCR beta clonotypes.

The TCR sequence derives from a human donor in good health (CMV status not recorded). Some clones in this sample may be carry-over from other donors' samples. The material sequenced was PBMCs. The chain has TRBV12-3 or TRBV12-4 and TRBJ1-1; D gene uncertain. CDR3 residues: CASSLGYLNTEAFF. The CDR3 DNA is TGTGCCAGCAGTTTAGGGTACCTGAACACTGAAGCTTTCTTT.